The 13 T cell receptor beta chains presented below share a single source sample, sequenced in a study of CD8+ T cells in alopecia areata listed by TCRdb under 2018. The protocol used for the library was the immunoSEQ multiplex PCR assay. RNA was extracted from all samples and reverse transcribed into cDNA as template for TCR sequencing. The immuneACCESS repertoire file appears here via TCRdb, limited to in-frame rearrangements. These files lack a portion of the clones; in checked studies, under half of the deficit traces to unresolved V genes, and the cause of the others is not known. This sample is represented by about 110,000 clones; 50% to 70% of them were singletons. The top ten clonotypes cover over 20% of the sample. The specimen sequenced was NKG2D-low CD8+ T cells sorted from blood. The cell subset or site label for this specimen denotes: sorted CD8+ NKG2D-low blood T cells. The origin of the receptors is a human donor with alopecia areata.

The V gene is TRBV28, the J gene TRBJ1-1; TRBD1 agrees at 7 bases. With V trimmed by 2 bases and J by 4 bases, 10 bases remained unmatched. The CDR3 totals 16 residues. Germline CDR1 reads MDHEN; CDR2 reads SYDVKM. The CDR3, as DNA: TGTGCCAGCAGTTTACCTCAGGGGGTCCGAGGCACTGAAGCTTTCTTT. Amino acids: CASSLPQGVRGTEAFF.

The sample holds one count of this clone. V gene TRBV9 combines with J gene TRBJ2-2; D uncertain. Germline V gives CDR1 SGDLS, CDR2 YYNGEE. The CDR3 covers 14 residues. V was clipped by 3 bases and J by 7 bases, with 13 bases between them. CDR3 nucleotide sequence: TGTGCCAGCAGCGAGCCCCGGACCGGCGGGGAGCTGTTTTTT. It specifies CASSEPRTGGELFF.

This clone was counted a single time. The CDR3 loop reads CASSRDSYNEQFF. In DNA, the CDR3 is TGTGCCAGCAGTAGGGATTCCTACAATGAGCAGTTCTTC. V usage is TRBV13 and J usage is TRBJ2-1; D not resolved. Germline assignment: CDR1 PRHDT and CDR2 FYEKMQ (reference sequence). The length of the CDR3 is 13 residues. V lost 6 bases and J lost 1, with 7 bases in between.

The chain has TRBV5-1 and TRBJ2-7; TRBD1 or TRBD2 may be the D gene (6 bases each). The germline V gene has CDR1 SGHRS and CDR2 YFSETQ. Trimming cost V 5 bases and J 1 base, with 19 bases left between them. The CDR3 is 16 residues long. The CDR3: CASSPSRGGLSYEQYF. CDR3 DNA sequence: TGCGCCAGCAGTCCTTCCAGGGGAGGATTGTCCTACGAGCAGTACTTC.

The chain is built from TRBV2 and TRBJ1-2; D is unresolved. Trimming removed 3 bases at V and 6 bases at J, with 14 bases between. Germline V gene data show CDR1 as SNHLY and CDR2 as FYNNEI. This CDR3 has 14 residues. The CDR3, as DNA: TGTGCCAGCAGTGAGACCGCCGGTATGCATGGCTACACCTTC. It translates to CASSETAGMHGYTF.

In its sample, this clone was seen a few times. The chain has TRBV15 and TRBJ2-7; D could derive from TRBD1 or TRBD2 (5 bases each). V was cut by 5 bases and J by 5 bases, with 13 bases left in between. The CDR3 is 13 residues long. Germline values: CDR1 LNHNV, CDR2 YYDKDF (reference sequence). This CDR3 is CATSARWGNEQYF. CDR3 coding DNA: TGTGCCACCAGCGCCCGGTGGGGGAACGAGCAGTACTTC.

The sample holds a few counts of this clone. This chain joins TRBV6-6 and TRBJ2-1; possibly TRBD1 for D (5 bases). V shed 3 bases and J shed 8 bases, with 11 bases lying between them. CDR1 is MNHNY and CDR2 is SVGAGI in the germline V gene (reference sequence). The CDR3 loop spans 13 amino acids. CDR3 bases: TGTGCCAGCAGTTATCTCAGGGCAGATGAGCAGTTCTTC. Its protein product is CASSYLRADEQFF.

This chain joins TRBV4-1 and TRBJ1-1, with unresolved D. The CDR3 contains 16 residues. Germline V lookup: CDR1 MGHRA, CDR2 YSYEKL. Trimming removed 0 bases from V and 3 bases from J, with 14 bases in between. CDR3 in DNA: TGCGCCAGCAGCCAAGACCACGCCACTTATGACACTGAAGCTTTCTTT. This gives the protein CASSQDHATYDTEAFF.

The chain combines TRBV27 with TRBJ2-1, with 10 bases lining up with TRBD2. The ends lost 10 bases at V and 2 bases at J; junction bases unmatched: 8. CDR1 is MNHEY and CDR2 is SMNVEV in the germline V gene (reference sequence). The CDR3 spans 15 residues. CDR3 sequence reads: CATALAGGAYNEQFF. The CDR3 region has the DNA TGTGCCACCGCCTTAGCGGGAGGAGCCTACAATGAGCAGTTCTTC.

This sequence joins TRBV2 and TRBJ2-3, with 9 bases matching TRBD2. There are 15 residues in the CDR3. Germline CDR1 is SNHLY and CDR2 is FYNNEI. The V gene end was trimmed by 4 bases and the J gene end by 2 bases; junction bases not matched to a gene: 4. CDR3 in DNA: TGTGCCAGCAGTGGGCTAGCGGGAAACACAGATACGCAGTATTTT. This translates into CASSGLAGNTDTQYF.

This clone was counted between two and nine times. The chain uses TRBV28 and TRBJ1-2; no firm D call. Germline CDR1 reads MDHEN; CDR2 reads SYDVKM. The CDR3 consists of 13 residues. V lost 5 bases to trimming and J lost 5 bases, with 12 bases between them. The CDR3 reads CASSPAVDYGYTF. The CDR3 DNA sequence: TGTGCCAGCAGTCCCGCAGTAGATTATGGCTACACCTTC.

This clone was picked up many times. The chain couples TRBV2 to TRBJ2-5; D uncertain. The CDR3 length is 15 residues. V lost 3 bases, J lost 4 bases, and 15 bases lay in between. In germline, CDR1 is SNHLY, CDR2 FYNNEI. The CDR3 DNA is TGTGCCAGCAGTGACGGTCTCGCCGTGGGAGAGACCCAGTACTTC. Translating gives CASSDGLAVGETQYF.

In its sample, this clone was seen once. The chain links TRBV28 to TRBJ1-1; maybe TRBD1 (5 bases). Per germline, CDR1 MDHEN and CDR2 SYDVKM. The CDR3 consists of 15 residues. Between the trimmed V and J ends, which lost 2 bases and 1 base, there was a span of 11 bases. The DNA of the CDR3 is TGTGCCAGCAGTTTAGTCGGGACCGCGAACACTGAAGCTTTCTTT. It encodes CASSLVGTANTEAFF.